This T cell receptor (beta chain) originates from a study of technical replicates of blood from several donors. Sequenced by immunoSEQ multiplex PCR; TCRdb stores in-frame clones only, minus some. The table lists about 97,000 clones, approximately 96% of them singletons. J lost 2 bases, V lost 0 bases, and 3 bases had no gene match. The CDR3 covers 16 residues. The germline gives CDR1 SGDLS, CDR2 YYNGEE. This rearrangement joins TRBV9 to TRBJ2-3; 10 bases are a match to TRBD1. Source material: T cells isolated from PBMCs. This clonotype originated in a human donor in good health. The CDR3, as DNA: TGTGCCAGCAGCGTAGTGGGACAGGGGAACACAGATACGCAGTATTTT. Translated: CASSVVGQGNTDTQYF.